This T cell receptor (beta chain) is from a study of blood T cell repertoires in COVID-19. Study background: Sites across the United States, Italy and Spain contributed samples from acute and convalescent COVID-19. The cDNA or gDNA used as material had been derived from T cells, B-cell-depleted T cells, or PBMCs.

Trimming pared 9 bases from V and 9 bases from J, leaving 15 bases between. Germline V CDR1 and CDR2: SGHTA, FQGNSA. The CDR3 length is 13 residues. As processed by the authors: Estimation of nucleated cell counts was performed using reference gene primer amplification. The assay was immunoSEQ multiplex PCR, and TCRdb's table has in-frame clones only and misses some. V and J calls and clone size follow that table, whereas D and trimming were derived from the DNA. The table records approximately 190,000 clones, under 85% of them present only once. The sequence was collected from a woman aged 40 to 49 with acute or convalescent COVID-19. The material sequenced was peripheral blood. The J gene is TRBJ1-6, the V gene TRBV7-2, with D possibly being TRBD1 (5 bases). In nucleotides, the CDR3 is TGTGCCAGACCTGGCGGGGGTGGTTCACCCCTCCACTTT. Its translation is CARPGGGGSPLHF. Variable domain in full (rest from reference TRBV7-2 and TRBJ1-6): GAGVSQSPSNKVTEKGKDVELRCDPISGHTALYWYRQSLGQGLEFLIYFQGNSAPDKSGLPSDRFSAERTGGSVSTLTIQRTQQEDSAVYLCARPGGGGSPLHFGNGTRLTVT.